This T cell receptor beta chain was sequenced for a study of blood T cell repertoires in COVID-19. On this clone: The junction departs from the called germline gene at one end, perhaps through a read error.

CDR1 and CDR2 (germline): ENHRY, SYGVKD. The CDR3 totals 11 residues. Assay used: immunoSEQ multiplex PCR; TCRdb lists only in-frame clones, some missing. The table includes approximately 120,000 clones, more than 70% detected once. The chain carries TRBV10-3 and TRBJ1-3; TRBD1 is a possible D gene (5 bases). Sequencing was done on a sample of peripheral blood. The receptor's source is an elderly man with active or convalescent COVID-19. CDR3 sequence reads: CAGGYGNTIYF. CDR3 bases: TGCGCTGGGGGGTATGGAAACACCATATATTTT.